One and the same sample provided the 14 T cell receptor beta chains below, sequenced in a study of T cells in Graves' hyperthyroidism and ophthalmopathy. TCR beta CDR3 regions were amplified from RNA. HTBI primers drove first-round RT-PCR of the TCR CDR3. MiXCR, applied by TCRdb to the multiplex PCR reads, yields one record per CDR3 protein. Of about 130,000 distinct CDR3 sequences listed, roughly 23% are singletons. The sample taken for sequencing was blood. The receptors come from a woman aged 45-59 years with Graves' hyperthyroidism that later progressed to Graves' ophthalmopathy.

The table lists this clonotype with many counts. The chain combines TRBV20-1 with TRBJ1-1; a weak D match, TRBD1 (6 bases). The length of the CDR3 is 13 residues. Germline values: CDR1 DFQATT, CDR2 SNEGSKA (reference sequence). Trimming removed 2 bases from V and 6 bases from J, with 13 bases in between. DNA of the CDR3: TGCAGTGCTAGATGGGGGGCGGGGGCTGAAGCTTTCTTT. Translation: CSARWGAGAEAFF.

This clonotype was seen many times. This sequence joins TRBV2 and TRBJ2-5, with 8 bases identical to TRBD2. The V and J ends lost 6 bases and 1 base, in that order; junction bases with no gene match: 7. CDR3 length: 15 residues. The germline V gene has CDR1 SNHLY and CDR2 FYNNEI. Here the CDR3 reads CASRVGRVLQETQYF. The CDR3 region has the DNA TGTGCCAGCAGAGTCGGGAGGGTTCTCCAAGAGACCCAGTACTTC.

This clonotype has at least ten counts. The genes are TRBV28 and TRBJ1-1, with 8 bases fitting TRBD1. CDR1 is MDHEN, CDR2 SYDVKM, per germline. CDR3 size: 18 residues. V shed 6 bases and J 0 bases; nucleotides not matched to a gene: 15. CDR3 sequence (DNA): TGTGCCAGCAGATTACCTCCCGGGACAGGATTCATGAACACTGAAGCTTTCTTT. As protein: CASRLPPGTGFMNTEAFF. The variable domain in full, with the rest retrieved from reference TRBV28 and TRBJ1-1, is DVKVTQSSRYLVKRTGEKVFLECVQDMDHENMFWYRQDPGLGLRLIYFSYDVKMKEKGDIPEGYSVSREKKERFSLILESASTNQTSMYLCASRLPPGTGFMNTEAFFGQGTRLTVV.

Comments on this clonotype: An end of the junction does not agree with germline; a read error may underlie this. This rearrangement joins TRBV30 to TRBJ1-5; the D gene is possibly TRBD1 (5 bases). The CDR3 covers 15 residues. The germline V gene has CDR1 GTSNPN and CDR2 SVGIG (reference sequence). In DNA form, the CDR3 reads TGTGCTTGGAGTGGAAGCGGGGGTGTAGGTCAGCCCCAGCATTTT. It specifies CAWSGSGGVGQPQHF.

The J gene is TRBJ2-3, the V gene TRBV5-1, with 11 bases lining up with TRBD1. CDR3 size: 16 residues. The V and J ends lost 0 bases and 6 bases, in that order; junction bases with no gene match: 6. Germline assignment: CDR1 SGHRS and CDR2 YFSETQ. In DNA, the CDR3 is TGCGCCAGCAGCTTGGCCGCGGGACAGGGGGGGGATACGCAGTATTTT. It specifies CASSLAAGQGGDTQYF. Full variable domain (outside the CDR3, taken from reference TRBV5-1 and TRBJ2-3): KAGVTQTPRYLIKTRGQQVTLSCSPISGHRSVSWYQQTPGQGLQFLFEYFSETQRNKGNFPGRFSGRQFSNSRSEMNVSTLELGDSALYLCASSLAAGQGGDTQYFGPGTRLTVL.

This clonotype has at least ten counts. The chain recombines TRBV28 with TRBJ2-7; D perhaps matches TRBD2 (6 bases). V lost 3 bases and J 3 bases, leaving 12 bases between the germline ends. This CDR3 spans 14 amino acids. Germline CDR1 reads MDHEN; CDR2 reads SYDVKM. CDR3 protein: CASSFAGSYYEQYF. DNA for the CDR3: TGTGCCAGCAGTTTCGCGGGGAGCTACTACGAGCAGTACTTC.

The rearrangement uses TRBV6-1 and TRBJ2-1; 9 nucleotides agree with TRBD1. J lost 2 bases, V lost 6 bases, and 2 bases had no gene match. Germline V gene data show CDR1 as MNHNS and CDR2 as SASEGT. The CDR3 runs 14 residues. The CDR3 nucleotides are TGTGCCAGCAGACAGGGGGCCGCCTACAATGAGCAGTTCTTC. It codes for CASRQGAAYNEQFF.

The chain links TRBV7-9 to TRBJ2-7; 11 bases fit TRBD1. J gave up 3 bases and V 5 bases, and 3 bases lay outside the gene matches. The CDR3 spans 14 residues. Germline CDR1 is SEHNR and CDR2 is FQNEAQ (reference sequence). DNA of the CDR3: TGTGCCAGCAGCGGACAGGGGGCCTACTACGAGCAGTACTTC. This codes for CASSGQGAYYEQYF.

This clonotype was seen more than once but under ten times. The chain combines TRBV5-1 with TRBJ1-4, with 7 bases identical to TRBD1. The CDR3 runs 18 residues. CDR1 and CDR2 from the germline V gene are SGHRS and YFSETQ. V shed 0 bases and J 0 bases; nucleotides not matched to a gene: 8. CDR3 bases: TGCGCCAGCAGCTTGGGCCGGGACAGCTTTGCAACTAATGAAAAACTGTTTTTT. This sequence encodes CASSLGRDSFATNEKLFF.

This clonotype came up many times. Here the CDR3 DNA reads TGCAGTGCTAACCGACAGGAGGGGAAAGAGACCCAGTACTTC. It codes for CSANRQEGKETQYF. The J gene is TRBJ2-5, the V gene TRBV20-1; possibly TRBD1 or TRBD2 for D (6 bases each). V was clipped by 4 bases and J by 3 bases, with 15 bases between them. Germline lookup yields CDR1 DFQATT and CDR2 SNEGSKA (reference sequence). The CDR3 totals 14 residues.

This clonotype was seen ten or more times. The chain joins TRBV20-1 to TRBJ2-5; the D gene is possibly TRBD2 (6 bases). Deletions cut 8 bases from V and 7 bases from J, with 20 bases between. CDR3 length: 13 amino acids. From germline, CDR1 is DFQATT and CDR2 SNEGSKA (reference sequence). In DNA form, the CDR3 reads TGCAGTCCGAGTGCCCCCGGGAGAGGGACCCAGTACTTC. As protein: CSPSAPGRGTQYF.

The sample holds many counts of this clonotype. The chain employs TRBV6-1 and TRBJ1-1; no clear D. The CDR3 sequence is 14 residues long. With 2 bases removed from V and 5 bases from J, the gap between germline ends came to 12 bases. Germline values: CDR1 MNHNS, CDR2 SASEGT. The CDR3 DNA follows: TGTGCCAGCAGTGAAATTTTAGGGATTACTGAAGCTTTCTTT. Amino acid sequence: CASSEILGITEAFF.

The chain has TRBV6-1 and TRBJ2-7; D is unclear. With 7 bases removed from V and 7 bases from J, the gap between germline ends came to 11 bases. This CDR3 contains 11 residues. The germline V gene encodes CDR1 MNHNS and CDR2 SASEGT. CDR3 residues: CASTDLWEQYF. The CDR3 DNA sequence: TGTGCCAGCACCGATTTGTGGGAGCAGTACTTC.

The rearrangement links TRBV3-1 to TRBJ2-5; D remains ambiguous. The CDR3 extends over 14 amino acids. V was shortened by 5 bases and J by 5 bases, with 15 bases between the two germline ends. From germline, CDR1 is LGHDT and CDR2 YNNKEL (reference sequence). The CDR3 nucleotides read TGTGCCAGCAGCTACGACCTGGTCGGGGAGACCCAGTACTTC. Its protein product is CASSYDLVGETQYF.